This section outlines one T cell receptor beta chain sequence together with its context. Its target is unknown. The sample is drawn from a study of T cell responses to AZD1222 COVID-19 vaccine. This CDR3 contains 14 residues. The V gene lost 6 bases and the J gene lost 0 bases, with 9 bases spanning the gap. CDR1 and CDR2 (germline): SNHLY, FYNNEI. Sequencing used immunoSEQ multiplex PCR; TCRdb keeps in-frame clones, though not all of them. Seen here are about 180,000 clones, approximately 95% observed once, and the top ten hold 0.8% to 1.3%. Findings of the study overall: Only 6 or 7 individuals given AZD1222 were seropositive at baseline.

The TCR sequence derives from an adult who received the MenACWY meningococcal vaccine as a control. The starting material was peripheral blood, obtained 28 days after the second dose of the MenACWY control vaccine. The chain joins TRBV2 to TRBJ1-5; a possible D gene is TRBD1 (5 bases). The CDR3: CASSSGLSNQPQHF. The CDR3 DNA reads TGTGCCAGCAGCTCGGGGCTTAGCAATCAGCCCCAGCATTTT. Combining the CDR3 with reference TRBV2 and TRBJ1-5 gives the whole variable domain EPEVTQTPSHQVTQMGQEVILRCVPISNHLYFYWYRQILGQKVEFLVSFYNNEISEKSEIFDDQFSVERPDGSNFTLKIRSTKLEDSAMYFCASSSGLSNQPQHFGDGTRLSIL.